The 17 T cell receptor beta chains presented below share a single source sample, sequenced in a study of OX40 agonist ivuxolimab in advanced cancers. Repertoires were generated with immunoSEQ multiplex PCR, while TCRdb's copy carries only in-frame clones and drops some. The sample contains about 80,000 clones, 84% of which appear only once. Sequences were derived from CD4+ or CD8+ T cells sorted from blood, sampled in a trial of the OX40 agonist ivuxolimab. The source is an adult with an advanced solid tumor such as melanoma, head and neck, liver or kidney cancer.

The chain is built from TRBV18 and TRBJ1-1; D remains unclear. The length of the CDR3 is 12 residues. Trimming left V 2 bases short and J 7 bases short, with 8 bases between. Germline loops: CDR1 KGHSH, CDR2 LQKENI. The CDR3 protein is CASSPLEVEAFF. CDR3 nucleotides: TGTGCCAGCTCACCATTGGAGGTTGAAGCTTTCTTT.

The V gene is TRBV27, the J gene TRBJ2-5; D remains ambiguous. Germline V gene data show CDR1 as MNHEY and CDR2 as SMNVEV (reference sequence). Between the trimmed V and J ends, which lost 5 bases and 5 bases, there was a span of 15 bases. The CDR3 is made up of 14 amino acids. The CDR3 sequence is CASSPNRGRETQYF. CDR3 coding DNA: TGTGCCAGCAGTCCCAACCGCGGTCGCGAGACCCAGTACTTC.

This chain uses TRBV5-3 with TRBJ2-6; D might be TRBD1 (6 bases). TRBV5-3 is annotated as an ORF whose role is uncertain. The CDR3 loop spans 17 amino acids. Between the trimmed V and J ends, which lost 2 bases and 0 bases, there was a span of 12 bases. This CDR3 reads CARSFQGNRSGANVLTF. The CDR3 coding sequence is TGTGCCAGAAGCTTCCAGGGGAACCGCTCTGGGGCCAACGTCCTGACTTTC.

This chain connects TRBV30 to TRBJ1-2; D unresolved. Deletions cut 2 bases from V and 0 bases from J, with 13 bases between. The CDR3 consists of 15 residues. Germline V CDR1 and CDR2: GTSNPN, SVGIG (reference sequence). CDR3 nucleotides: TGTGCCTGGAGTCTCCAGACGACAACTAACTATGGCTACACCTTC. Translation gives CAWSLQTTTNYGYTF.

The V and J genes are TRBV10-2 and TRBJ2-1, with unresolved D. Trimming removed 3 bases from V and 0 bases from J, with 3 bases in between. Germline V gene lookup returns CDR1 WSHSY and CDR2 SAAADI. The CDR3 contains 13 residues. CDR3 sequence (DNA): TGCGCCAGCAGTGATACCTCCTACAATGAGCAGTTCTTC. Encoded protein: CASSDTSYNEQFF.

The V call is TRBV4-3, the J call TRBJ1-3, with 7 bases fitting TRBD1. Germline CDR1 and CDR2: LGHNA and YSLEER. Unmatched junction bases numbered 4, after V lost 3 bases and J lost 2 bases. This CDR3 region has 15 residues. DNA for the CDR3: TGCGCCAGCAGCCATGGGACAGAGCCTGGAAACACCATATATTTT. This codes for CASSHGTEPGNTIYF.

The V and J genes are TRBV28 and TRBJ2-7; D remains unclear. The CDR3 consists of 14 residues. V lost 8 bases and J 2 bases, leaving 16 bases between the germline ends. Germline V gene lookup returns CDR1 MDHEN and CDR2 SYDVKM. The CDR3 sequence is CASGPALIPYEQYF. CDR3 in DNA: TGTGCCAGCGGCCCAGCCCTCATACCCTACGAGCAGTACTTC.

The rearrangement joins TRBV16 to TRBJ2-7; TRBD1 might be the D (7 bases). V gave up 0 bases and J gave up 0 bases, with 15 bases separating them. The length of the CDR3 is 17 residues. Germline V gives CDR1 KGHSY, CDR2 FQNENV. CDR3 DNA: TGTGCCAGCAGCCAATCGGGGGGCAGGGGGAGCTCCTACGAGCAGTACGTC. Protein: CASSQSGGRGSSYEQYV.

The chain uses TRBV25-1 and TRBJ2-1; 8 bases align to TRBD2. Germline CDR1 MGHDK, CDR2 SYGVNS. After removal of 6 bases from V and 0 bases from J, the junction contained 1 base not matched to a gene. The CDR3 totals 14 residues. The CDR3 DNA is TGTGCCAGCAGAGCGGGAGACTCCTACAATGAGCAGTTCTTC. The encoded protein is CASRAGDSYNEQFF.

V usage is TRBV19 and J usage is TRBJ2-5; a possible D gene is TRBD2 (6 bases). The CDR3 sequence is 13 residues long. V dropped 4 bases and J dropped 2 bases, with 8 bases sitting between them. Germline values: CDR1 LNHDA, CDR2 SQIVND (reference sequence). DNA for the CDR3: TGTGCCAGTAGTAATCTAGCGCAAGAGACCCAGTACTTC. Translated: CASSNLAQETQYF.

This chain connects TRBV7-8 to TRBJ1-3; D is undetermined. The ends were cut back, 1 base at V and 3 bases at J, with 7 bases in the middle. The germline CDR1 and CDR2 sequences are SGHVS and FQNEAQ. This CDR3 comprises 14 residues. The CDR3 DNA is TGTGCCAGCAGCTTAGTTACGGATGGAAACACCATATATTTT. Its translation is CASSLVTDGNTIYF.

The chain uses TRBV6-6 and TRBJ1-2, with D uncertain. Germline values: CDR1 MNHNY, CDR2 SVGAGI (reference sequence). The CDR3 length is 14 residues. With 6 bases removed from V and 5 bases from J, the gap between germline ends came to 16 bases. As DNA, the CDR3 is TGTGCCAGCAGCCCCGGTAGGGCAGGATATGGCTACACCTTC. Its translation: CASSPGRAGYGYTF.

The chain links TRBV10-2 to TRBJ2-7, with TRBD2 identical over 9 bases. This CDR3 has 13 residues. V lost 7 bases and J lost 3; bases outside the gene matches: 4. The V gene's germline CDR1 is WSHSY and CDR2 SAAADI. CDR3 in DNA: TGCGCCAGCAATCCGACTAGCGGCTACGAGCAGTACTTC. Translation gives CASNPTSGYEQYF.

The CDR3 nucleotides are TGTGCCAGCAGTTACCGGGTGGCAGGGGCCTCCGAGCAGTACTTC. Translating it yields CASSYRVAGASEQYF. This chain connects TRBV6-5 to TRBJ2-7, with D possibly being TRBD1 (6 bases). The CDR3 consists of 15 residues. Germline V lookup: CDR1 MNHEY, CDR2 SVGAGI. V shed 2 bases and J shed 6 bases, with 17 bases lying between them.

This rearrangement joins TRBV4-2 to TRBJ2-2; no clear D. The CDR3 is made up of 14 amino acids. Between the trimmed V and J ends, which lost 4 bases and 0 bases, there was a span of 6 bases. Germline-derived CDR1 and CDR2 are LGHNA and YNFKEQ. The CDR3 nucleotides read TGTGCCAGCAGCCCCGGATCGAACACCGGGGAGCTGTTTTTT. Translated: CASSPGSNTGELFF.

This clone was seen a few times. The J gene is TRBJ1-2, the V gene TRBV5-6; a possible D gene is TRBD1 (6 bases). V was pared by 3 bases and J by 4 bases, with 16 bases between. The germline CDR1 and CDR2 sequences are SGHDT and YYEEEE. This CDR3 has 15 amino acids. This chain's CDR3 is CASSSDMGAGYGYTF. CDR3 DNA sequence: TGTGCCAGCAGCTCAGACATGGGGGCAGGCTATGGCTACACCTTC.

Written as DNA, the CDR3 is TGTGCCAGCTCGCCCCAACCCCTGAACACCGGGGAGCTGTTTTTT. Residues: CASSPQPLNTGELFF. V and J are TRBV6-5 and TRBJ2-2; D is unresolved. This CDR3 spans 15 amino acids. The V end was cut by 8 bases, the J end by 1 base, with 14 bases between. Germline V CDR1 and CDR2: MNHEY, SVGAGI.